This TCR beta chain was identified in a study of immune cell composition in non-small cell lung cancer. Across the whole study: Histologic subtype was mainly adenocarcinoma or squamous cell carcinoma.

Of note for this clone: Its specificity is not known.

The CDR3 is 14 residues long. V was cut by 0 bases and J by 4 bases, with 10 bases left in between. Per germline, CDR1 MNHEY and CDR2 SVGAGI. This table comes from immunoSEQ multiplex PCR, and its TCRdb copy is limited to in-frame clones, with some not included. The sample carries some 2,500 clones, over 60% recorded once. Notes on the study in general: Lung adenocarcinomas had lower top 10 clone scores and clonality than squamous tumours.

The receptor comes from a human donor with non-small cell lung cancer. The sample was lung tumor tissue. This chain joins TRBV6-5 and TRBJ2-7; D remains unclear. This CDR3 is CASSYSPSAYEQYF. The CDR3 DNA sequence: TGTGCCAGCAGTTACTCGCCCAGCGCGTACGAGCAGTACTTC.